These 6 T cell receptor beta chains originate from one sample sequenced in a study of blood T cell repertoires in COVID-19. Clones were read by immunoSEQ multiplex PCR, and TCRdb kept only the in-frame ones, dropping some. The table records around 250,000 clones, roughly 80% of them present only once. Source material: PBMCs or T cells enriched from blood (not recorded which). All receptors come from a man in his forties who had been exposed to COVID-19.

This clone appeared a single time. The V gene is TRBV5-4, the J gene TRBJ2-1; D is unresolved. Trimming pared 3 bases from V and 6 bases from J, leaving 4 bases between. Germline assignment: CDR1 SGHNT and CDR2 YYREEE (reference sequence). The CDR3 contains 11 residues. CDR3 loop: CASSSSNEQFF. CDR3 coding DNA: TGTGCCAGCAGCTCTAGCAATGAGCAGTTCTTC.

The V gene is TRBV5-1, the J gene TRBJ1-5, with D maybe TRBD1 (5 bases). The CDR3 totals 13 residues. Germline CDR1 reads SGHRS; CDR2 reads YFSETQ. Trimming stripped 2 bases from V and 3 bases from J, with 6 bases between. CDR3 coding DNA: TGCGCCAGCAGCTTAGGGGACAATCAGCCCCAGCATTTT. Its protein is CASSLGDNQPQHF.

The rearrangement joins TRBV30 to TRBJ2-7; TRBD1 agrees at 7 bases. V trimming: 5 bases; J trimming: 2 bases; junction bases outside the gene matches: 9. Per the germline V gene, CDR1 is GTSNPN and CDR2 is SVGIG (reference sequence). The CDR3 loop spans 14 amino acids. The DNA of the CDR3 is TGTGCCTGGGGCCTCGGGACAGTAGCCTACGAGCAGTACTTC. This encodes CAWGLGTVAYEQYF.

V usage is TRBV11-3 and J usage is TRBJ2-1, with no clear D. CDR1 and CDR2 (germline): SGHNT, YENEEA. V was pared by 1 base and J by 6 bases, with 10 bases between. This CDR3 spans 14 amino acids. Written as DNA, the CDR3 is TGTGCCAGCAGCTTAGTGGGCGATTTCAATGAGCAGTTCTTC. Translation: CASSLVGDFNEQFF.

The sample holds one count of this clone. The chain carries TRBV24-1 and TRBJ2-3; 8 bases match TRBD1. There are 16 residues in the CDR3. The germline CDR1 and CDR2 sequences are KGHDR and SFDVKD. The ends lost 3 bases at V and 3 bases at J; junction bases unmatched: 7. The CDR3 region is CATSDPRDRGTDTQYF. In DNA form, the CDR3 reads TGTGCCACCAGTGATCCTCGAGACAGGGGAACAGATACGCAGTATTTT.

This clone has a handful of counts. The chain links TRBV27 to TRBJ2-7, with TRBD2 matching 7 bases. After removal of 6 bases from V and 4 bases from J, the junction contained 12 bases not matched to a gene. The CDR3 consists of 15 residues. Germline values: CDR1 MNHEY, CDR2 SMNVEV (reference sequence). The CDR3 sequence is CASSLIAGSLYEQYF. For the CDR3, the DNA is TGTGCCAGCAGCCTAATAGCGGGCTCCCTTTACGAGCAGTACTTC.